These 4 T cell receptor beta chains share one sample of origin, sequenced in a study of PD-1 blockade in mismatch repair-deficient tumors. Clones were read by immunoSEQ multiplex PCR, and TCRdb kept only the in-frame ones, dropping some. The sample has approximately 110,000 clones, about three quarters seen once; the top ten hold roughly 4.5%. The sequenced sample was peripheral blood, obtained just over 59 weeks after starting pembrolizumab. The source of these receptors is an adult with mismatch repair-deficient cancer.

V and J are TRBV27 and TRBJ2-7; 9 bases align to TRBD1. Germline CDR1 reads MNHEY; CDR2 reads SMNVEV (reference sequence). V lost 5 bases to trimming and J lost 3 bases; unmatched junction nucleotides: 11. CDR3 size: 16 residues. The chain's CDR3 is CASSPRPGTGFYEQYF. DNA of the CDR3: TGTGCCAGCAGTCCCCGCCCCGGGACAGGGTTCTACGAGCAGTACTTC.

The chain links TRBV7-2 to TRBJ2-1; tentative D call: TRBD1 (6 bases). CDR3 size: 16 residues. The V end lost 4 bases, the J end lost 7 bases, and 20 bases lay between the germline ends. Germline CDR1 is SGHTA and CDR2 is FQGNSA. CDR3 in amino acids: CASSSRRGVRGNEQFF. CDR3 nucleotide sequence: TGTGCCAGCAGCTCTAGGAGAGGGGTTAGGGGGAATGAGCAGTTCTTC.

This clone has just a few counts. The CDR3 spells CASKVGLAGYEQYF. The CDR3, as DNA: TGTGCCAGCAAAGTGGGACTAGCGGGCTACGAGCAGTACTTC. This sequence joins TRBV6-1 and TRBJ2-7; 12 bases map to TRBD2. CDR3 size: 14 residues. The trim removed 7 bases at V and 3 bases at J, leaving 4 bases unmatched. Germline V lookup: CDR1 MNHNS, CDR2 SASEGT.

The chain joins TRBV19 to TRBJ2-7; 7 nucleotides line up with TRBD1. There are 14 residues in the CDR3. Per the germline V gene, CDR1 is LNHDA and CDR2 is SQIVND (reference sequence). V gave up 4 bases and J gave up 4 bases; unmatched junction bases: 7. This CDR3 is CASSSRQGDYEQYF. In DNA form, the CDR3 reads TGTGCCAGTAGTAGTCGGCAGGGGGATTACGAGCAGTACTTC.